The 8 T cell receptor beta chains reported below all come from one sample, sequenced in a study of regulatory T cells in long-lasting Graves disease. Investigators prepared the TCR beta libraries by applying iRepertoire HTBI primers and Arm-PCR of CDR3 regions. One entry per CDR3 protein results from TCRdb running MiXCR on the multiplex PCR reads. In the table there are hundreds of thousands of distinct CDR3 sequences, 15% to 20% of which are singletons. Time point: newly diagnosed GD, antithyroid drugs for less than 3 months. PBMCs were the source of the RNA used for TCR sequencing. These data were likewise used in another study, on T cells in Graves' hyperthyroidism and ophthalmopathy.

The material was peripheral blood mononuclear cells (PBMCs), obtained at new diagnosis, from a patient treated with antithyroid drugs. The receptor set was obtained from a woman under 40 with Graves disease.

This rearrangement joins TRBV20-1 to TRBJ2-1; 9 bases align to TRBD1. This CDR3 has 16 residues. Per the germline V gene, CDR1 is DFQATT and CDR2 is SNEGSKA (reference sequence). Trimming removed 3 bases from V and 5 bases from J; junction bases left unmatched: 11. In DNA, the CDR3 is TGCAGTGCTAGGGGCCCCGGGACAGGGAGGAACAATGAGCAGTTCTTC. It specifies CSARGPGTGRNNEQFF.

This clonotype was seen ten or more times. The chain combines TRBV5-1 with TRBJ1-1; 8 bases line up with TRBD1. The CDR3 spans 14 residues. J was trimmed by 6 bases and V by 6 bases; bases with no gene match: 10. CDR1 and CDR2 from the germline V gene are SGHRS and YFSETQ. CDR3 nucleotide sequence: TGCGCCAGCACGACAGGGGATCTTAATGCTGAAGCTTTCTTT. It yields the protein CASTTGDLNAEAFF. The full variable domain, with the rest looked up from reference TRBV5-1 and TRBJ1-1, is KAGVTQTPRYLIKTRGQQVTLSCSPISGHRSVSWYQQTPGQGLQFLFEYFSETQRNKGNFPGRFSGRQFSNSRSEMNVSTLELGDSALYLCASTTGDLNAEAFFGQGTRLTVV.

Concerning this clonotype itself: The CDR3 end shows no conserved phenylalanine or tryptophan, and so a read error is likely. The chain combines TRBV5-1 with TRBJ1-2, with no clear D. This CDR3 has 17 amino acids. CDR1 and CDR2 from the germline V gene are SGHRS and YFSETQ. Trimming took off 0 bases at V and 4 bases at J, with 19 bases between the two ends. This chain's CDR3 is CASSLAPGSPPVYGYTL. As DNA, the CDR3 is TGCGCCAGCAGCTTGGCCCCGGGGTCTCCCCCCGTCTATGGCTACACCCTC.

This clonotype was seen many times. The chain links TRBV20-1 to TRBJ1-2; TRBD1 is a possible D gene (5 bases). The germline gives CDR1 DFQATT, CDR2 SNEGSKA (reference sequence). Trimming shortened V by 3 bases and J by 7 bases, and 12 bases separated the two germline ends. The CDR3 has 12 amino acids. The CDR3 is CSASGASGGYTF. DNA for the CDR3: TGCAGTGCTAGTGGGGCCAGCGGTGGCTACACCTTC.

There are many counts of this clonotype. The gene calls are TRBV5-1 and TRBJ1-4; 8 bases agree with TRBD1. Germline CDR1 SGHRS, CDR2 YFSETQ. V lost 4 bases to trimming and J lost 8 bases; unmatched junction nucleotides: 13. The length of the CDR3 is 16 residues. The CDR3: CASSTSPGGALEKLFF. Written as DNA, the CDR3 is TGCGCCAGCAGCACATCCCCAGGGGGCGCTTTGGAAAAACTGTTTTTT.

The sample holds many counts of this clonotype. This rearrangement joins TRBV2 to TRBJ2-5; possibly TRBD1 or TRBD2 for D (6 bases each). This CDR3 is 13 amino acids long. Germline CDR1 is SNHLY and CDR2 is FYNNEI. Trimming pared 7 bases from V and 5 bases from J, leaving 14 bases between. Here the CDR3 reads CASKPGAGETQYF. CDR3 coding DNA: TGTGCCAGCAAGCCAGGGGCGGGGGAGACCCAGTACTTC.

This clonotype was detected many times. This sequence joins TRBV12-3 or TRBV12-4 and TRBJ1-2; no clear D. CDR3 length equals 13 residues. Trimming pared 4 bases from V and 8 bases from J, leaving 14 bases between. This CDR3 is CASSSTALWGYTF. The CDR3 DNA sequence: TGTGCCAGCAGTTCGACTGCACTCTGGGGCTACACCTTC.

This clonotype has only a few counts. The chain couples TRBV6-2 or TRBV6-3 to TRBJ1-2; a weak D match, TRBD1 (5 bases). V was pared by 2 bases and J by 0 bases, with 10 bases between. The CDR3 sequence is 15 residues long. Per the germline V gene, CDR1 is MNHEY and CDR2 is SVGEGT. The CDR3 nucleotides are TGTGCCAGCAGTTACCTCGGACAAACTAACTATGGCTACACCTTC. It yields the protein CASSYLGQTNYGYTF.